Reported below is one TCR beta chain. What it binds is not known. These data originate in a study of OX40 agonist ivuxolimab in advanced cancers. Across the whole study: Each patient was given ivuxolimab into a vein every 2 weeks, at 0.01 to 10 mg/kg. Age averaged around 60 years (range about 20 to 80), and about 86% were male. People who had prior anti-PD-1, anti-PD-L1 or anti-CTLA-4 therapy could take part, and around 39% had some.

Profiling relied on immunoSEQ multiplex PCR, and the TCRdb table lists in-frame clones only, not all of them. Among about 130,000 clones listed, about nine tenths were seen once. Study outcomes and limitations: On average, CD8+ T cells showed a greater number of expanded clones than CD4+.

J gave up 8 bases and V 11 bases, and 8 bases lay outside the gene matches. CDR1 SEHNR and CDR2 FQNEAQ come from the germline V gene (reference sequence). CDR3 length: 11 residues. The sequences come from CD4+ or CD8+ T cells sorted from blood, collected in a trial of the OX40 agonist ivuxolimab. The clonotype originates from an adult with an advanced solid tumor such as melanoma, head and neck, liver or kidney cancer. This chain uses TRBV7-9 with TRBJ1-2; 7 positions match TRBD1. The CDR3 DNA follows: TGTGCCCTCGACAGGGAAGGCGGCTACACCTTC. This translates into CALDREGGYTF.